These T cell receptor beta chains were read from a single sample in a study of blood T cells in healthy people across ages. TCRdb analysed the 5' RACE reads with MiXCR anew, one entry per CDR3 protein. The sample lists around 780,000 distinct CDR3 sequences; roughly 56% were seen once. The sample was blood. These TCRs come from a man aged 35 to 55 in good health. The CDR3 runs from the conserved cysteine through the conserved F or W.

>TRBJ2-7|TRBV7-8
CASSLLPGTSGRDEQYF
>TRBJ1-1|TRBV15
CATSSGQPQRRGTEAFF
>TRBJ2-1|TRBV4-2
CASSQEGRGGYNEQFF
>TRBJ1-5|TRBV28
CASSYTGGYGNQPQHF
>TRBJ2-7|TRBV28
CASSTIPGLAGQLSYEQYF
>TRBJ2-4|TRBV5-6
CASSHLGTDKNIQYF
>TRBJ2-5|TRBV5-1
CASSLDGTVQETQYF
>TRBJ1-5|TRBV20-1
CSASRGNQPQHF
>TRBJ2-4|TRBV7-2
CASSDGLAVNIQYF
>TRBJ2-3|TRBV29-1
CSVERLGRSTDTQYF
>TRBJ2-3|TRBV6-2/TRBV6-3
CASSLRDFSDTQYF
>TRBJ1-6|TRBV6-1
CASSEDNRRVRGSPLHF
>TRBJ2-1|TRBV7-2
CASSLVGGDNEQFF
>TRBJ2-7|TRBV20-1
CSASLGQGVYEQYF
>TRBJ2-6|TRBV5-1
CASKDSSGANVLTF
>TRBJ2-5|TRBV29-1
CSGQGQFRQETQYF
>TRBJ2-2|TRBV11-3
CASSPKTNTGELFF
>TRBJ2-6|TRBV5-6
CASSTGQGAGANVLTF
>TRBJ2-5|TRBV15
CATRQADYLQETQYF
>TRBJ2-3|TRBV20-1
CSATGTGVSDTQYF
>TRBJ2-3|TRBV7-9
CASSPRTSGGSPDTQYF
>TRBJ1-4|TRBV12-3/TRBV12-4
CASSFYEKLFF
>TRBJ2-3|TRBV3-1
CASSQDGGYRTDTQYF
>.|TRBV4-1
CASSRSGLEAYEQYF
>TRBJ2-7|TRBV12-3/TRBV12-4
CASRQGAFSYEQYF
>TRBJ1-6|TRBV6-6
CASQQGASPLHF
>TRBJ2-7|TRBV7-3
CASSLTGAGAEYEQYF
>.|TRBV15
CATSRDRAGEETQYF
>TRBJ2-1|TRBV4-3
CASSQGGGSGIMGNEQFF
>TRBJ2-7|TRBV6-1
CASSEVAGADYEQYF
>TRBJ2-5|TRBV7-2
CASSIKQGLQETQYF
>TRBJ2-5|TRBV3-1
CASSPDRASSTESYQETQYF
>TRBJ1-1|TRBV7-3
CASSLKRAGPEAFF
>TRBJ1-6|TRBV18
CASSRLSGTGAGSPLHF
>TRBJ2-7|TRBV6-6
CASSQGGTGEQYF
>TRBJ1-4|TRBV28
CASGALGRGATNEKLFF
>TRBJ2-5|TRBV5-1
CASQRGGAEVETQYF
>TRBJ1-5|TRBV5-1
CASSLVRGVGNQPQHF
>TRBJ2-1|TRBV29-1
CSALPEVVPYNEQFF